This TCR beta chain was captured by sequencing in a study of T cells in Graves' hyperthyroidism and ophthalmopathy (dated by TCRdb to 2018 to 2020). Regarding the complete study: Peripheral blood samples were taken at the time of initial diagnosis, prior to any treatment. The paper describes TCR Vbeta CDR3 sequencing of 135 peripheral blood samples, made up of 43 ophthalmopathy patients, more than 70 hyperthyroidism patients and roughly 17 progressor patients. Once sampling was done, hyperthyroidism patients were given methimazole at a starting dose of 30 mg daily, whereas ophthalmopathy patients were given high-dose intravenous methylprednisolone. An independent validation cohort of under 20 hyperthyroidism patients and approximately 17 patients who later progressed to ophthalmopathy tested prospective prediction of ophthalmopathy. In six Graves' hyperthyroidism patients, the study also compared T-cell repertoires from thyroid tissue with T-cell repertoires from blood. For training and testing, the approximately 92 patients in the discovery cohort were randomly divided in a 7:3 ratio. A discovery cohort of about 96 patients, roughly 43 with Graves' ophthalmopathy and 55 to 60 with stable Graves' hyperthyroidism, was used to find distinguishing TCR V-J signatures. General study outcomes and caveats: No statistical method was used to fix the sample size in advance, and group allocation was not hidden from the investigators. Most expanded thyroid clonotypes (frequency above 0.001) were also detected in blood, a finding suggesting that blood repertoires may reflect thyroid immune responses. Ophthalmopathy was separated from stable hyperthyroidism by a 13 V-J signature model, with roughly 88% sensitivity and approximately 84% specificity obtained in cross-validation and 80%/75% obtained in testing. During validation, the model predicted progression to ophthalmopathy a median of around 6 months ahead of onset, with approximately 71% sensitivity and 72.22% specificity.

The TCR beta CDR3 regions were amplified from the RNA transcripts. A first-round RT-PCR of the TCR CDR3 used the HTBI primer set with the Qiagen OneStep RT-PCR kit. A second multiplex PCR round built the libraries, followed by size selection and purification. Libraries were sequenced paired-end with 100 bp reads on an Illumina HiSeq2000. Regarding the original processing steps: Raw data were processed with SOAPnuke, discarding reads with adapters, uncalled bases, mean Phred below 15, or no exact constant-primer or identifier match. COPE v1.2.5 was used to merge high-quality paired reads, and clonotypes were defined as unique nucleotide sequences. Clonotypes were aligned to IMGT TRBV, TRBD and TRBJ reference segments using MiTCR v1.1. Analysis was restricted to V-J combinations with a frequency above 0.0001, which covered 98% to 99.2% of repertoires. The TCS score was defined as F50 (clonal expansion) divided by E x V (chaos), with BLOSUM62-based TCRdist calculated between CDR3 peptides within each V-J. Welch's t-statistics and random forest reduced several hundred V-J features to roughly 13, which were used in a naive Bayes classifier (R e1071). TCRdb's own reprocessing of the public reads used fastp at Q25 and MiXCR and kept productive beta chains. CDR3 protein sequences are deduplicated, and each keeps its most common genes and DNA. TCRdb's processing, not the study's, gives the V and J calls here. This sample gives about 600,000 distinct CDR3 sequences in total; 14% of them show up just once. Jointly, the top ten make up 7% to 9% of the sample.

The table lists this clonotype with many counts. This clone's antigen is unknown. No base qualities exist here, and no much larger clone lies one base off it. CDR1 and CDR2, per the germline V gene (reference sequence), are GTSNPN and SVGIG. V is clipped by 1 base and J by 0 bases, and the sequence between their germline boundaries is 7 bases long. Taken from cysteine to phenylalanine, the CDR3 has 14 residues. Left in the record is the CDR3 DNA by itself, 42 bases read in frame from the first base. Moderately to severely active disease, a Clinical Activity Score of at least 3, a NOSPECS grade of at least 4, and a duration under 3 months were present in ophthalmopathy patients. Exclusion was applied to patients with uncontrolled infections, other autoimmune diseases, pregnancy or lactation. Diagnoses were established on the basis of clinical symptoms, serum thyroxine and TRAb, thyroid ultrasound, and orbital computed tomography. PBMCs were separated from 10 ml of fresh peripheral blood using Ficoll-Paque density gradient centrifugation. Total RNA was extracted with Trizol reagent, and quality was checked on an Agilent 2100 Bioanalyzer.

The clonotype was recovered from a young woman with Graves' ophthalmopathy. The receptor chain draws on TRBV30 and TRBJ1-5; TRBD1 might be the D gene, on 6 matching bases. Sequencing was done on a sample of blood. For the CDR3, the sequence is CAWSGTVSNQPQHF. The nucleotides are TGTGCCTGGAGTGGGACAGTTAGCAATCAGCCCCAGCATTTT. Beyond the CDR3, the reference TRBV30 and TRBJ1-5 genes provide the residues; the full variable domain reads: SQTIHQWPATLVQPVGSPLSLECTVEGTSNPNLYWYRQAAGRGLQLLFYSVGIGQISSEVPQNLSASRPQDRQFILSSKKLLLSDSGFYLCAWSGTVSNQPQHFGDGTRLSIL.